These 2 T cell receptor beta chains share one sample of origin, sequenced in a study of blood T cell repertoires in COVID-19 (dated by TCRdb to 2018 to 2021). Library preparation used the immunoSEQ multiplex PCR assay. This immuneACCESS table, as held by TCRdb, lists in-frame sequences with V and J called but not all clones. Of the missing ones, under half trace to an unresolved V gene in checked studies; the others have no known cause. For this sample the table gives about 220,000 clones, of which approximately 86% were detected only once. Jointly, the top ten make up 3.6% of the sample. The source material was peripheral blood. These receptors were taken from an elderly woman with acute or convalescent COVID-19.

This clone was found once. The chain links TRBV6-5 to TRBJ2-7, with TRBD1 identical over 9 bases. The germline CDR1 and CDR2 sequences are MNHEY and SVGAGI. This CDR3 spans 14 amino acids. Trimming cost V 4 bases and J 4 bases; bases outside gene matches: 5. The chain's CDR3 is CASSWDREGYEQYF. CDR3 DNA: TGTGCCAGCAGTTGGGACAGGGAAGGTTACGAGCAGTACTTC.

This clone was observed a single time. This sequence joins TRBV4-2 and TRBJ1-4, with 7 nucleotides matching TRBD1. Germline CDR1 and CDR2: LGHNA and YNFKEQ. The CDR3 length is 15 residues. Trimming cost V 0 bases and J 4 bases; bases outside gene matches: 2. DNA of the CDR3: TGTGCCAGCAGCCAAGAGACAGGGAGTAATGAAAAACTGTTTTTT. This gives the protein CASSQETGSNEKLFF.